The TCR beta chain under discussion was sequenced for a study of blood T cell repertoires in COVID-19. In the study overall: COVID-19 samples, acute and convalescent, were from the United States, Italy and Spain. Sources were T cells, B-cell-depleted T cells, or PBMCs; the material itself was cDNA or gDNA.

In the study's own analysis: Nucleated cell number was recorded as an estimate derived from reference gene primer amplification. Clones were read by immunoSEQ multiplex PCR, and TCRdb kept only the in-frame ones, dropping some. V, J and clone size reflect that table, while D and trimming were determined from the DNA. The repertoire has about 80,000 clones, about 83% of them found once; the top ten carry 8.5% to 10%. With V trimmed by 7 bases and J by 6 bases, 14 bases remained unmatched. The length of the CDR3 is 16 residues. Germline V gene sequence: CDR1 MNHNY, CDR2 SVGAGI (reference sequence). V is TRBV6-6 and J is TRBJ2-1; 8 bases align to TRBD2. The sequencing sample was made of peripheral blood. The origin of this receptor is a human donor in a cohort sampled during active COVID-19. The CDR3 spells CASIPGGQRSANEQFF. The CDR3 DNA sequence: TGTGCCAGCATCCCGGGGGGGCAGCGGTCGGCCAATGAGCAGTTCTTC.